The clone carrying this T cell receptor beta chain occurred once. As yet, its antigen is unknown. Using immunoSEQ multiplex PCR, the repertoire was profiled, and TCRdb retains in-frame clones only, with some absent. The sample has around 100,000 clones; about 74% are singletons. This sample is part of a study of PD-1 blockade in mismatch repair-deficient tumors. Study as a whole: All were previously treated, progressing patients with over 9 mismatch repair-deficient cancer types. Study conclusions and caveats: After pembrolizumab, tumor-resident clones rose rapidly, then generally contracted before radiologic responses.

Per the germline V gene, CDR1 is SGDLS and CDR2 is YYNGEE. The V end lost 0 bases, the J end lost 0 bases, and 10 bases lay between the germline ends. This CDR3 has 16 amino acids. Mismatch repair deficiency was confirmed in all patients, by PCR or immunohistochemistry. The TCR-sequenced patients were a few responders to pembrolizumab. The clonotype was recovered from an adult with mismatch repair-deficient cancer. The chain has TRBV9 and TRBJ2-1, with TRBD2 as a possible D gene (5 bases). Material: peripheral blood, obtained just over 59 weeks after starting pembrolizumab. The CDR3 spells CASSVVLGDSYNEQFF. Here the CDR3 DNA reads TGTGCCAGCAGCGTAGTACTAGGCGACTCCTACAATGAGCAGTTCTTC.